This T cell receptor beta chain was observed in a study of T-cell memory formation after mild COVID-19. Findings and limits, study-wide: From day 15 to 85, contracting clones were balanced between CD4 and CD8, whereas later expanders leaned toward CD4+.

This clonotype showed up just a few times. As yet, its antigen is unknown. The CDR3 sequence is 17 residues long. V lost 5 bases and J lost 8; bases outside the gene matches: 11. CDR1 is LGHDT, CDR2 YNNKEL, per germline (reference sequence). TCRdb redid the calling of the 5' RACE reads with MiXCR, one entry per CDR3 protein. The profile shows about 320,000 distinct CDR3 sequences, roughly 13% of them singletons. J is TRBJ2-1 and V is TRBV3-1; 14 bases fit TRBD2. The receptor's source is a man aged 18 to 30 who had mild COVID-19 (a few samples of this study predate the infection). Cell type and time point are not known. Sequencing input: PBMCs or a T cell subset sorted from them (not recorded which). CDR3 loop: CASSFGLAGGFRDEQFF. DNA of the CDR3: TGTGCCAGCAGCTTCGGACTAGCGGGGGGATTTAGGGATGAGCAGTTCTTC.